Listed below are T cell receptor beta chains from one sample, sequenced in a study of blood T cell repertoires in COVID-19. Data came from immunoSEQ multiplex PCR; TCRdb stores just in-frame clones and leaves some out. The table shows around 70,000 clones, with around 93% occurring only once. The sequenced material came from peripheral blood. The receptor set was obtained from a woman between 55 and 75 years old with active COVID-19. Each CDR3 is given with its conserved first and last residue. D genes are given only for firm matches. Clone size appears in some rows only: once, few, many, or a class for an expanded clone.

>.|.|TRBJ2-7|12|TRBV28
CASTTPGLEQYF
TGTGCCAGCACCACCCCGGGACTCGAGCAGTACTTC
>.|.|TRBJ2-3|16|TRBV5-4
CASSFFGVSTTDTQYF
TGTGCCAGCAGCTTCTTTGGAGTATCCACCACAGATACGCAGTATTTT
>.|TRBD1|TRBJ1-2|12|TRBV28
CASLQGAYGYTF
TGTGCCAGCCTTCAGGGGGCCTATGGCTACACCTTC
>.|.|TRBJ1-3|14|TRBV6-6
CASRSGTQGNTIYF
TGTGCCAGCAGATCCGGGACTCAGGGAAACACCATATATTTT
>.|TRBD2|TRBJ2-1|15|TRBV7-9
CASSHTGGDYNEQFF
TGTGCCAGCAGTCACACGGGGGGTGATTACAATGAGCAGTTCTTC
>.|.|TRBJ1-3|13|TRBV10-1
CASSGDSGNTIYF
TGCGCCAGCAGTGGAGACTCTGGAAACACCATATATTTT
>.|TRBD2|TRBJ2-7|13|TRBV5-1
CASSRTSGYEQYF
TGCGCCAGCAGCAGAACTAGCGGGTACGAGCAGTACTTC
>.|TRBD1|TRBJ2-6|18|TRBV24-1
CATSDAPGTDSGANVLTF
TGTGCCACCAGTGATGCGCCCGGGACAGACTCTGGGGCCAACGTCCTGACTTTC
>.|.|TRBJ2-2|14|TRBV25-1
CASRTGGGTGELFF
TGTGCCAGCAGGACCGGCGGCGGCACCGGGGAGCTGTTTTTT
>many|.|TRBJ1-5|13|TRBV7-8
CASSPGVNQPQHF
TGTGCCAGCAGCCCGGGGGTCAATCAGCCCCAGCATTTT
>.|.|TRBJ1-4|14|TRBV7-8
CASSLLVTNEKLFF
TGTGCCAGCAGCTTATTAGTCACTAATGAAAAACTGTTTTTT
>.|.|TRBJ2-3|17|TRBV7-2
CASSLALMAGGTNTQYF
TGTGCCAGCAGCTTAGCCCTTATGGCTGGGGGCACTAATACGCAGTATTTT
>once|TRBD1|TRBJ1-6|15|TRBV9
CASSPGQGKDSPLHF
TGTGCCAGCAGCCCAGGACAGGGTAAGGATTCACCCCTCCACTTT
>.|.|TRBJ2-3|15|TRBV28
CASSPAERSTDTQYF
TGTGCCAGCAGTCCGGCTGAGCGGAGCACAGATACGCAGTATTTT
>.|TRBD2|TRBJ2-1|17|TRBV4-2
CASSQALADRSYNEQFF
TGTGCCAGCAGCCAAGCCCTAGCGGACCGCTCCTACAATGAGCAGTTCTTC
>.|TRBD1|TRBJ1-2|15|TRBV5-1
CASSLGDRDRYGYTF
TGCGCCAGCAGCTTGGGGGACAGGGACCGCTATGGCTACACCTTC
>.|.|TRBJ1-4|15|TRBV28
CASSRQVATNEKLFF
TGTGCCAGCAGTCGACAAGTTGCAACTAATGAAAAACTGTTTTTT
>.|.|TRBJ1-2|12|TRBV28
CASSLTGYGYTF
TGTGCCAGCAGTTTGACAGGATACGGCTACACCTTC
>.|TRBD2|TRBJ2-1|15|TRBV28
CASRTGTRAGNEQFF
TGTGCCAGCAGGACCGGGACTAGGGCTGGGAATGAGCAGTTCTTC
>.|TRBD1|TRBJ2-2|15|TRBV19
CASRFRGPNTGELFF
TGTGCCAGTAGGTTCAGGGGGCCGAACACCGGGGAGCTGTTTTTT
>.|TRBD2|TRBJ2-7|15|TRBV4-1
CASSQELAGFYEQYF
TGCGCCAGCAGCCAAGAGCTAGCGGGTTTCTACGAGCAGTACTTC
>.|.|TRBJ1-6|14|TRBV7-2
CASSLHALNSPLHF
TGTGCCAGCAGCTTACACGCGCTAAATTCACCCCTCCACTTT
>once|TRBD1|TRBJ2-1|15|TRBV7-9
CASIAAGGAYNEQFF
TGTGCCAGCATCGCCGCAGGGGGCGCTTACAATGAGCAGTTCTTC
>.|TRBD1|TRBJ1-1|17|TRBV7-9
CASSDHLLTGADTEAFF
TGTGCCAGCAGTGACCACCTACTGACAGGGGCGGACACTGAAGCTTTCTTT
>.|TRBD1|TRBJ2-7|13|TRBV2
CASSDQGDYEQYF
TGTGCCAGCAGTGATCAGGGGGATTACGAGCAGTACTTC
>.|TRBD2|TRBJ2-5|15|TRBV7-9
CASSEGLAGQETQYF
TGTGCCAGCAGCGAGGGACTAGCGGGACAAGAGACCCAGTACTTC
>.|TRBD2|TRBJ2-1|16|TRBV10-2
CASKGLAGSNYNEQFF
TGCGCCAGCAAGGGACTAGCGGGATCTAACTACAATGAGCAGTTCTTC
>.|TRBD2|TRBJ2-3|16|TRBV4-1
CASSRGVAGGTDTQYF
TGCGCCAGCAGCCGAGGAGTAGCGGGAGGGACGGATACGCAGTATTTT
>.|TRBD1|TRBJ1-5|14|TRBV14
CASSQTGKHQPQHF
TGTGCCAGCAGCCAGACAGGGAAGCATCAGCCCCAGCATTTT
>.|TRBD2|TRBJ2-1|17|TRBV16
CASSQSITGGLAGEQFF
TGTGCCAGCAGCCAATCGATAACGGGAGGGCTGGCTGGTGAGCAGTTCTTC
>.|TRBD2|TRBJ2-1|19|TRBV19
CASSYRGLAGSGTYNEQFF
TGTGCCAGTAGTTATCGGGGACTAGCGGGATCGGGGACCTACAATGAGCAGTTCTTC
>.|TRBD2|TRBJ2-5|16|TRBV6-5
CASSSSGRRDVETQYF
TGTGCCAGCAGTTCTAGCGGGAGAAGGGACGTAGAGACCCAGTACTTC
>.|TRBD1|TRBJ1-2|13|TRBV14
CASSPTGVSGYTF
TGTGCCAGCAGCCCTACAGGGGTAAGTGGCTACACCTTC
>.|TRBD2|TRBJ2-5|18|TRBV2
CASSRGTSGPYSQETQYF
TGTGCCAGCAGCCGCGGGACTAGCGGGCCCTACTCTCAAGAGACCCAGTACTTC
>.|TRBD1|TRBJ2-3|17|TRBV14
CASSQAQGARGTDTQYF
TGTGCCAGCAGCCAAGCCCAGGGGGCTCGCGGCACAGATACGCAGTATTTT
>.|TRBD1|TRBJ2-7|14|TRBV2
CASSETGGRNEQYF
TGTGCCAGCAGTGAAACAGGGGGCAGGAACGAGCAGTACTTC
>.|TRBD1|TRBJ1-4|14|TRBV7-9
CASSQGTENEKLFF
TGTGCCAGCAGCCAAGGGACAGAAAATGAAAAACTGTTTTTT
>.|.|TRBJ1-4|14|TRBV6-5
CASRPGATNEKLFF
TGTGCCAGCAGGCCCGGGGCAACTAATGAAAAACTGTTTTTT
>once|TRBD2|TRBJ2-3|18|TRBV28
CASSSELLTSSSTDTQYF
TGTGCCAGCAGTTCCGAACTCCTGACTAGCAGTAGCACAGATACGCAGTATTTT
>.|TRBD1|TRBJ1-5|15|TRBV27
CASSQGQGNNQPQHF
TGTGCCAGCAGCCAGGGACAGGGGAACAATCAGCCCCAGCATTTT
>.|TRBD2|TRBJ2-3|16|TRBV19
CASSPSGFSGSLTQYF
TGTGCCAGTAGTCCCAGTGGTTTTAGCGGGAGCTTGACGCAGTATTTT
>.|TRBD2|TRBJ2-2|16|TRBV30
CAWSDLKLAGPRELFF
TGTGCCTGGAGTGATTTAAAACTAGCGGGACCCAGGGAGCTGTTTTTT
>.|TRBD1|TRBJ2-5|15|TRBV7-9
CASSSTGTGAGPQYF
TGTGCCAGCAGCTCCACAGGGACAGGTGCGGGACCCCAGTACTTC
>.|.|TRBJ2-2|14|TRBV25-1
CASKGTQYTGELFF
TGTGCCAGCAAGGGGACTCAATACACCGGGGAGCTGTTTTTT
>.|TRBD1|TRBJ1-1|16|TRBV28
CASSPATGGRWAEAFF
TGTGCCAGCAGCCCTGCAACAGGGGGGAGGTGGGCTGAAGCTTTCTTT
>.|.|TRBJ1-5|14|TRBV28
CASTSGIRNQPQHF
TGTGCCAGCACTAGTGGTATTCGTAATCAGCCCCAGCATTTT
>.|TRBD2|TRBJ2-3|14|TRBV19
CASLKRGSTDTQYF
TGTGCCAGCCTAAAGCGGGGAAGCACAGATACGCAGTATTTT
>once|.|TRBJ1-1|14|TRBV5-5
CASSVGASNTEAFF
TGTGCCAGCAGTGTTGGGGCGTCGAACACTGAAGCTTTCTTT
>.|.|TRBJ2-6|17|TRBV2
CASLRAGDYPGANVLTF
TGTGCCAGCCTCAGGGCAGGGGATTACCCTGGGGCCAACGTCCTGACTTTC
>.|TRBD1|TRBJ2-5|13|TRBV19
CASRKTGGETQYF
TGTGCCAGTAGAAAAACAGGGGGAGAGACCCAGTACTTC
>.|TRBD2|TRBJ2-7|14|TRBV28
CASSSLAGPPEQYF
TGTGCCAGCAGTAGCTTAGCGGGTCCCCCGGAGCAGTACTTC
>.|TRBD1|TRBJ1-1|11|TRBV4-1
CASRQTGEAFF
TGCGCCAGCAGACAGACAGGGGAAGCTTTCTTT
>once|TRBD2|TRBJ2-3|14|TRBV29-1
CSSRPGLGTDTQYF
TGCAGCTCTCGCCCTGGACTAGGCACAGATACGCAATATTTT
>.|TRBD1|TRBJ1-2|15|TRBV7-9
CASSSFRGPEVGYTF
TGTGCCAGCAGCTCATTCAGGGGGCCCGAGGTCGGCTACACCTTC
>.|.|TRBJ2-6|14|TRBV14
CASSLASGANVLTF
TGTGCCAGCAGCCTGGCTTCTGGGGCCAACGTCCTGACTTTC
>.|TRBD1|TRBJ1-3|16|TRBV10-3
CAISVGTGVPGNTIYF
TGTGCCATCAGTGTCGGGACAGGGGTCCCTGGAAACACCATATATTTT
>.|.|TRBJ1-5|14|TRBV5-4
CASSLAGPDQPQHF
TGTGCCAGCAGCTTAGCGGGACCAGACCAGCCCCAGCATTTT
>.|TRBD1|TRBJ1-4|14|TRBV6-5
CASLGRGQEEKLFF
TGTGCCAGCCTGGGCAGGGGGCAGGAAGAAAAACTGTTTTTT